Below, 14 T cell receptor beta chains from the same sample are listed, as sequenced in a study of control samples from healthy donors and cancer patients. Using immunoSEQ multiplex PCR, the repertoire was profiled, and TCRdb retains in-frame clones only, with some absent. This table holds 250,000 to 300,000 clones, 82% found once. Specimen: PBMCs. Receptors originate from a woman aged 60-75 years with lung cancer.

This clone was found a few times. The chain combines TRBV10-3 with TRBJ2-6; D tentatively reads TRBD1 or TRBD2 (5 bases each). The germline V and J ends were trimmed by 1 base and 0 bases, with 10 bases remaining between them. Germline CDR1 reads ENHRY; CDR2 reads SYGVKD. The CDR3 spans 17 residues. This CDR3 is CAISEFGGTSGANVLTF. The CDR3 DNA is TGTGCCATCAGTGAGTTTGGGGGTACCTCTGGGGCCAACGTCCTGACTTTC.

The genes are TRBV3-1 (or the pseudogene TRBV3-2) and TRBJ1-2; D ambiguous. Trimming pared 3 bases from V and 8 bases from J, leaving 7 bases between. CDR1 and CDR2 (germline): LGHDT, YNNKEL (reference sequence). CDR3 length: 11 residues. This CDR3 reads CASSQPGGYTF. The CDR3, as DNA: TGTGCCAGCAGCCAGCCGGGGGGCTACACCTTC.

This chain uses TRBV3-1 (or the pseudogene TRBV3-2) with TRBJ1-1; unclear D gene. CDR3 length: 11 residues. Germline V CDR1 and CDR2: LGHDT, YNNKEL (reference sequence). Trimming cost V 3 bases and J 6 bases, with 5 bases left between them. Written as DNA, the CDR3 is TGTGCCAGCAGCCAGAGAGCTGAAGCTTTCTTT. Its translation is CASSQRAEAFF.

The J gene is TRBJ2-3, the V gene TRBV5-1; TRBD2 matches at 14 bases. The CDR3 loop spans 17 amino acids. V dropped 4 bases and J dropped 5; count of bases not matched to a gene: 9. Germline V gene sequence: CDR1 SGHRS, CDR2 YFSETQ. Here the CDR3 reads CASSPGTSGSWIDTQYF. CDR3 DNA sequence: TGCGCCAGCAGCCCGGGGACTAGCGGGAGTTGGATAGATACGCAGTATTTT.

This clone was seen just once. This chain uses TRBV6-6 with TRBJ2-7, with D perhaps matching TRBD1 or TRBD2 (5 bases each). The V and J ends lost 0 bases and 3 bases respectively, with 15 bases between them. This CDR3 is 16 amino acids long. Germline CDR1 and CDR2: MNHNY and SVGAGI (reference sequence). CDR3 DNA: TGTGCCAGCAGTTACTCGGGGTTCAGGGACCACTACGAGCAGTACTTC. Translation: CASSYSGFRDHYEQYF.

The chain combines TRBV4-1 with TRBJ2-2, with a possible D match to TRBD2 (7 bases). The germline V and J ends were trimmed by 3 bases and 4 bases, with 12 bases remaining between them. Germline CDR1 is MGHRA and CDR2 is YSYEKL. The CDR3 covers 15 residues. The CDR3 reads CASSQGGARTGELFF. For the CDR3, the DNA is TGCGCCAGCAGCCAGGGGGGGGCGCGCACCGGGGAGCTGTTTTTT.

V and J are TRBV30 and TRBJ2-5; maybe TRBD1 (6 bases). The germline V gene encodes CDR1 GTSNPN and CDR2 SVGIG (reference sequence). V lost 4 bases and J lost 5, with 14 bases in between. This CDR3 comprises 13 residues. The CDR3: CAWKGGAWETQYF. The CDR3 DNA reads TGTGCCTGGAAAGGGGGTGCTTGGGAGACCCAGTACTTC.

The chain employs TRBV5-1 and TRBJ2-1, with 9 bases identical to TRBD1. CDR1 SGHRS and CDR2 YFSETQ come from the germline V gene. CDR3 size: 17 residues. The ends lost 4 bases at V and 6 bases at J; junction bases unmatched: 14. This CDR3 is CASSRVQGAYSSNEQFF. CDR3 bases: TGCGCCAGCAGCCGTGTACAGGGGGCTTATTCGTCCAATGAGCAGTTCTTC. Drawing the rest from reference TRBV5-1 and TRBJ2-1, the complete variable domain is KAGVTQTPRYLIKTRGQQVTLSCSPISGHRSVSWYQQTPGQGLQFLFEYFSETQRNKGNFPGRFSGRQFSNSRSEMNVSTLELGDSALYLCASSRVQGAYSSNEQFFGPGTRLTVL.

This clone has a handful of counts. This chain joins TRBV18 and TRBJ1-6, with D unclear. Germline loops: CDR1 KGHSH, CDR2 LQKENI. The V gene lost 3 bases and the J gene lost 14 bases, with 17 bases spanning the gap. The CDR3 spans 14 residues. This chain's CDR3 is CASSPEALGRSLHF. The CDR3 nucleotides read TGTGCCAGCTCACCCGAAGCCTTAGGTAGATCCCTCCACTTT.

The chain links TRBV5-1 to TRBJ1-2; the D is unclear. Germline V gene sequence: CDR1 SGHRS, CDR2 YFSETQ. The CDR3 runs to 14 residues. Trimming stripped 4 bases from V and 2 bases from J, with 12 bases between. This chain's CDR3 is CASSTHPANYGYTF. The CDR3 DNA follows: TGCGCCAGCAGCACTCATCCCGCCAACTATGGCTACACCTTC.

This chain links TRBV18 with TRBJ2-1, with D unclear. V lost 3 bases, J lost 7 bases, and 16 bases lay in between. Germline-derived CDR1 and CDR2 are KGHSH and LQKENI. CDR3 size: 15 residues. The CDR3 sequence: CASSPKTRLGNEQFF. The CDR3 DNA reads TGTGCCAGCTCACCGAAAACGAGGTTGGGTAATGAGCAGTTCTTC.

A few counts support this clone. The rearrangement links TRBV5-4 to TRBJ2-1; 14 bases are shared with TRBD2. The CDR3 has 20 residues. Germline V CDR1 and CDR2: SGHNT, YYREEE (reference sequence). V lost 3 bases, J lost 4 bases, and 15 bases stayed unmatched. Here the CDR3 reads CASSSRGGTSGSPSYNEQFF. The CDR3 DNA reads TGTGCCAGCAGCTCCCGGGGTGGGACTAGCGGGAGCCCGTCGTACAATGAGCAGTTCTTC.

This clone has a single count. The rearrangement links TRBV4-1 to TRBJ2-7, with D perhaps assigned TRBD1 or TRBD2 (5 bases each). The CDR3 sequence is 17 residues long. Germline V CDR1 and CDR2: MGHRA, YSYEKL. V dropped 4 bases and J dropped 2 bases, with 21 bases sitting between them. CDR3 region: CASSREEFWDPTYEQYF. The CDR3 coding sequence is TGCGCCAGCAGCCGAGAGGAATTTTGGGACCCCACCTACGAGCAGTACTTC.

The chain's CDR3 is CAWTGGLQGGEQYF. In nucleotides, the CDR3 is TGTGCCTGGACTGGGGGACTTCAAGGGGGTGAGCAGTACTTC. This rearrangement joins TRBV30 to TRBJ2-7; the D call may be TRBD1 or TRBD2 (6 bases each). Germline values: CDR1 GTSNPN, CDR2 SVGIG (reference sequence). The V and J ends lost 4 bases and 7 bases respectively, with 20 bases between them. There are 14 residues in the CDR3.